This T cell receptor beta chain appears in the sequencing data of a study of T-cell reconstitution after alpha-beta-depleted transplantation in children. Study results and caveats: Reportedly, alpha-beta T cells present about two months post-transplant originated from several hundred expanded clones of graft origin. Once a year had passed after transplant, T-cell counts and diversity came mostly from newly produced T cells.

As it was prepared, the TCRbeta library received unique molecular identifiers. TCRdb reprocessed the PCR reads with MiXCR, giving one entry per CDR3 protein. Of about 280,000 distinct CDR3 sequences in the sample, more than 9% are singletons; the top ten hold around 22%. This clonotype was seen at least ten times. What it recognizes is unknown. The sequence was obtained from a male patient aged 2 to 9 who had a stem cell transplant for chronic granulomatous disease, so the T cells may come from the graft donor. Sequenced material: peripheral blood, taken 180 days after TCRalphabeta/CD19-depleted stem cell transplant.

In nucleotides, the CDR3 is TGCGCCAGCAGCTACGGGGGGCCAAACACCGGGGAGCTGTTTTTT. This codes for CASSYGGPNTGELFF. V usage is TRBV5-1 and J usage is TRBJ2-2; tentatively, D is TRBD2 (7 bases). Deletions cut 3 bases from V and 2 bases from J, with 11 bases between. CDR1 SGHRS and CDR2 YFSETQ come from the germline V gene. The CDR3 sequence is 15 residues long.